A selection of T cell receptor beta chains follows, all from one sample in a study of sequential checkpoint blockade in melanoma. TCRdb keeps only in-frame clones here, not all; method: immunoSEQ multiplex PCR. The sample records several thousand clones, around 33% being singletons. The source was tumor tissue (inferred from file names), collected from a patient given nivolumab and ipilimumab in sequence. These receptors were obtained from a human donor with melanoma. Both conserved end residues are part of each CDR3. The D gene is left open where the match is weak. Part of the rows lack a size; the others show once, few, many or a class for expanded clones.

CASSFSRIGDTQYF | TGTGCCAGCAGTTTCTCGCGGATCGGAGATACGCAGTATTTT | - | TRBJ2-3 | TRBV28 | -
CASSSSGTGFSDTQYF | TGTGCCAGCAGTTCCTCCGGGACAGGGTTTTCAGATACGCAGTATTTT | few | TRBJ2-3 | TRBV25-1 | TRBD1
CASSLAGSNTEAFF | TGTGCCAGCAGTTTGGCAGGGTCGAACACTGAAGCTTTCTTT | - | TRBJ1-1 | TRBV28 | -
CASSLEGGRAYEQYF | TGTGCCAGCAGCTTAGAAGGCGGGAGGGCCTACGAGCAGTACTTC | few | TRBJ2-7 | TRBV7-7 | TRBD2
CASSLRGQARETQYF | TGTGCCAGCAGTTTGAGGGGACAGGCTAGAGAGACCCAGTACTTC | - | TRBJ2-5 | TRBV28 | TRBD1
CASSIRTGNLGNQPQHF | TGTGCCAGCAGTATCAGAACAGGGAACCTAGGCAATCAGCCCCAGCATTTT | - | TRBJ1-5 | TRBV9 | -
CASSHPGTGNYGYTF | TGCGCCAGCAGCCACCCCGGGACAGGGAACTATGGCTACACCTTC | few | TRBJ1-2 | TRBV5-1 | TRBD1
CASSEPGRRYQETQYF | TGCGCCAGCTCCGAACCGGGACGCCGGTACCAAGAGACCCAGTACTTC | - | TRBJ2-5 | TRBV10-2 | -
CASSFTSGIVNEQFF | TGCGCCAGCAGCTTTACTAGCGGGATAGTTAATGAGCAGTTCTTC | - | TRBJ2-1 | TRBV5-1 | TRBD2
CASSHIPREYNEQFF | TGTGCCAGTAGCCACATCCCACGGGAATACAATGAGCAGTTCTTC | - | TRBJ2-1 | TRBV19 | -
CASSATGTYEQYF | TGTGCCAGCAGCGCCACAGGAACCTACGAGCAGTACTTC | - | TRBJ2-7 | TRBV7-1 | -
CASSLGTGDGNTIYF | TGCGCCAGCAGCTTGGGGACAGGGGATGGAAACACCATATATTTT | - | TRBJ1-3 | TRBV5-1 | TRBD1
CASSPGWSNIQYF | TGTGCCAGCTCCCCCGGTTGGTCAAACATTCAGTACTTC | few | TRBJ2-4 | TRBV28 | -
CASSLRQGKNTEAFF | TGTGCCAGCAGTCTTAGACAGGGGAAAAACACTGAAGCTTTCTTT | few | TRBJ1-1 | TRBV6-8 | TRBD1
CASSVTSWISAGELFF | TGTGCCAGCAGCGTAACCTCGTGGATCTCAGCCGGGGAGCTGTTTTTT | medium-sized | TRBJ2-2 | TRBV9 | -
CASSGSSANYEQYF | TGCGCCAGCAGCGGATCTAGCGCGAACTACGAGCAGTACTTC | - | TRBJ2-7 | TRBV5-1 | -
CASTPGLAYEQYF | TGTGCCAGCACCCCGGGACTCGCCTACGAGCAGTACTTC | - | TRBJ2-7 | TRBV9 | -
CSVGRTGGYEQYF | TGCAGCGTTGGGAGGACAGGGGGTTACGAGCAGTACTTC | - | TRBJ2-7 | TRBV29-1 | TRBD1
CSVDPGLARTGELFF | TGCAGCGTTGATCCCGGACTAGCGAGAACCGGGGAGCTGTTTTTT | - | TRBJ2-2 | TRBV29-1 | TRBD2
CASSITLGGSYGYTF | TGTGCCAGTAGTATTACCCTAGGGGGTAGCTATGGCTACACCTTC | once | TRBJ1-2 | TRBV19 | -
CASTLSRRDNEQFF | TGTGCCAGCACCCTTAGCCGGCGGGACAATGAGCAGTTCTTC | - | TRBJ2-1 | TRBV7-6 | -
CATSPRVGTGELFF | TGTGCCACCAGCCCCCGGGTCGGGACCGGGGAGCTGTTTTTT | - | TRBJ2-2 | TRBV15 | -
CASSIRLDQPQHF | TGTGCCAGTAGTATTCGTTTGGATCAGCCCCAGCATTTT | - | TRBJ1-5 | TRBV19 | -
CASSLGLAGAEQFF | TGTGCCAGCAGTTTGGGACTAGCGGGAGCCGAGCAGTTCTTC | - | TRBJ2-1 | TRBV28 | TRBD2
CASSKTSGLPSETQYF | TGTGCCAGTAGTAAGACTAGCGGGTTACCCTCGGAGACCCAGTACTTC | - | TRBJ2-5 | TRBV19 | TRBD2
CARGGSSGSRHTQYF | TGTGCCAGAGGAGGATCTAGCGGGAGTAGGCATACGCAGTATTTT | few | TRBJ2-3 | TRBV12-5 | TRBD2
CAWSVVRTFATNTEAFF | TGTGCCTGGAGTGTCGTCCGGACATTTGCCACGAACACTGAAGCTTTCTTT | - | TRBJ1-1 | TRBV30 | -
CASSWGTSGDPTGELFF | TGTGCCAGCAGCTGGGGGACTAGCGGGGACCCCACCGGGGAGCTGTTTTTT | - | TRBJ2-2 | TRBV19 | TRBD2
CASVQGAPGQPQHF | TGTGCCAGCGTACAGGGGGCGCCCGGTCAGCCCCAGCATTTT | - | TRBJ1-5 | TRBV19 | TRBD1
CASSRTSGRTSADTQYF | TGTGCCAGCAGCCGGACTAGCGGGAGGACCAGTGCAGATACGCAGTATTTT | few | TRBJ2-3 | TRBV11-3 | TRBD2
CASSPPVGAGNEQFF | TGCGCCAGCAGCCCCCCCGTCGGAGCGGGGAATGAGCAGTTCTTC | - | TRBJ2-1 | TRBV5-1 | TRBD2
CASSPQEDQPQHF | TGTGCCAGCAGTCCCCAAGAAGATCAGCCCCAGCATTTT | - | TRBJ1-5 | TRBV28 | -
CASDPGQGNYNEQFF | TGTGCCAGCGACCCGGGACAGGGAAATTACAATGAGCAGTTCTTC | few | TRBJ2-1 | TRBV2 | TRBD1
CASSSQTDRYGYTF | TGTGCCAGCAGCTCCCAGACCGACCGTTATGGCTACACCTTC | - | TRBJ1-2 | TRBV14 | -
CASSEFRAGASYNEQFF | TGCGCCAGCAGTGAGTTTAGGGCGGGAGCTTCCTACAATGAGCAGTTCTTC | - | TRBJ2-1 | TRBV10-2 | TRBD2
CASSHALGTVYNEQFF | TGCGCCAGCAGCCATGCGCTCGGGACAGTTTACAATGAGCAGTTCTTC | - | TRBJ2-1 | TRBV5-1 | TRBD1
CASWWVREGRNEQFF | TGTGCCAGCTGGTGGGTGCGGGAGGGCAGGAATGAGCAGTTCTTC | - | TRBJ2-1 | TRBV11-3 | TRBD2
CATSRSDTNQPQHF | TGTGCCACCAGCAGATCGGACACCAATCAGCCCCAGCATTTT | - | TRBJ1-5 | TRBV15 | -
CASSEGTTNILNEQYF | TGCGCCAGCAGCGAAGGCACTACGAATATACTTAACGAGCAGTACTTC | few | TRBJ2-7 | TRBV4-1 | -
CASSEDRVRDTQYF | TGTGCCAGCAGCGAGGACAGGGTCCGGGATACGCAGTATTTT | few | TRBJ2-3 | TRBV11-3 | TRBD1
CASRTGLRGVGIQYF | TGTGCCAGCCGTACCGGCCTAAGGGGTGTGGGCATTCAGTACTTC | few | TRBJ2-4 | TRBV6-8 | -
CASSQKRQGAEAFF | TGTGCCAGCAGCCAGAAGAGGCAGGGAGCTGAAGCTTTCTTT | few | TRBJ1-1 | TRBV14 | -
CASSPQARNNEQFF | TGTGCCAGCTCACCACAGGCCCGTAACAATGAGCAGTTCTTC | - | TRBJ2-1 | TRBV18 | -
CASSPVARNTEAFF | TGTGCCAGCTCACCGGTTGCCAGGAACACTGAAGCTTTCTTT | - | TRBJ1-1 | TRBV18 | -
CASSLGGLTGNTEAFF | TGCGCCAGCAGCTTGGGGGGATTGACGGGGAACACTGAAGCTTTCTTT | - | TRBJ1-1 | TRBV5-1 | -
CASEGLAGGRSTDTQYF | TGTGCCAGCGAAGGACTAGCGGGAGGGCGGAGCACAGATACGCAGTATTTT | few | TRBJ2-3 | TRBV10-3 | TRBD2
CASSLAGPQLYEQYF | TGCGCCAGCAGCTTGGCCGGCCCCCAACTCTACGAGCAGTACTTC | - | TRBJ2-7 | TRBV5-1 | -
CSVGWGEETQYF | TGCAGCGTTGGGTGGGGGGAGGAGACCCAGTACTTC | few | TRBJ2-5 | TRBV29-1 | -
CASSGASGGNEQFF | TGCGCCAGCAGCGGCGCTAGCGGAGGTAATGAGCAGTTCTTC | - | TRBJ2-1 | TRBV5-1 | TRBD2
CASSRVRTGELFF | TGTGCCAGTAGTCGGGTGCGCACCGGGGAGCTGTTTTTT | few | TRBJ2-2 | TRBV19 | -
CASSIAHTSYEQYF | TGTGCCAGTAGTATAGCGCACACCTCCTACGAGCAGTACTTC | - | TRBJ2-7 | TRBV19 | -
CASGLPQGTTEAFF | TGTGCTAGTGGTTTACCACAGGGCACCACTGAAGCTTTCTTT | - | TRBJ1-1 | TRBV12-5 | -
CASSQLKGTDTQYF | TGCGCCAGCAGTCAGTTAAAAGGGACAGATACGCAGTATTTT | - | TRBJ2-3 | TRBV10-2 | -
CATSTGQGSVADTQYF | TGTGCCACCAGCACGGGACAGGGATCCGTGGCAGATACGCAGTATTTT | once | TRBJ2-3 | TRBV15 | TRBD1
CATSRQGLAGNNNEQFF | TGTGCCACCAGCAGGCAGGGACTAGCGGGAAACAACAATGAGCAGTTCTTC | - | TRBJ2-1 | TRBV15 | TRBD2
CAWSSLGGGGPDNEQFF | TGTGCCTGGAGCTCACTCGGAGGGGGAGGGCCGGATAATGAGCAGTTCTTC | - | TRBJ2-1 | TRBV30 | -
CASTSGRSEQYF | TGTGCCAGCACGAGCGGGAGGAGCGAGCAGTACTTC | once | TRBJ2-7 | TRBV28 | TRBD2
CASKLEGASDTGELFF | TGTGCCAGCAAATTAGAGGGGGCGTCGGACACCGGGGAGCTGTTTTTT | few | TRBJ2-2 | TRBV9 | TRBD1
CASSTGLDYEQYF | TGTGCCAGTAGCACGGGACTAGACTACGAGCAGTACTTC | - | TRBJ2-7 | TRBV19 | TRBD2
CASSFKPGDSSSGANVLTF | TGTGCCAGCAGCTTCAAACCGGGGGACAGCAGCTCTGGGGCCAACGTCCTGACTTTC | - | TRBJ2-6 | TRBV9 | -